Listed below are T cell receptor beta chains from one sample, sequenced in a study of shared clonotypes between healthy human individuals. Libraries were prepared by immunoSEQ multiplex PCR; TCRdb keeps only in-frame clonotypes and omits some of them. The sample has 450,000 to 500,000 clones, 70% to 85% seen once; the top ten hold about 12%. Source material: PBMCs. Source of these receptors: a woman aged 40 to 49 in good health. Some clones in this sample may be carry-over from other donors' samples. The CDR3 runs from the conserved cysteine through the conserved F or W. Rows may omit the clone size; those that give it use once, few, many or a size class.

TRBJ2-1 TRBV5-4 - CASSYPGTHNEQFF
TRBJ2-1 TRBV21-1 - CASPKRGPYNEQFF
TRBJ2-3 TRBV4-2 - CASSQATSGSSTDTQYF
TRBJ2-5 TRBV7-9 - CASSWSASGTKTQYF
TRBJ2-1 TRBV28 once CASSLPGTPYNEQFF
TRBJ2-5 TRBV5-4 once CASSFVQGPKETQYF
TRBJ1-4 TRBV28 - CASTREGGQMEKLFF
TRBJ2-7 TRBV5-1 - CASSLGGAGAHEQYF
TRBJ2-7 TRBV30 - CAWSQDRGSYEQYF
TRBJ2-7 TRBV5-1 - CASSLVGGYEQYF
TRBJ1-2 TRBV28 once CASSEGQSAFYGYTF
TRBJ2-1 TRBV19 - CASTLTSGSSSLEQFF
TRBJ2-1 TRBV7-7 - CASSLADSNEQFF
TRBJ2-7 TRBV27 - CASSSSGRHEQYF
TRBJ1-3 TRBV5-6 many CASSRTQTGNTIYF
TRBJ1-2 TRBV7-2 - CASSLTGQGGYTF
TRBJ1-2 TRBV7-2 - CASSKLEGGYTF
TRBJ1-2 TRBV5-5 - CASSLGSSNYGYTF
TRBJ2-2 TRBV7-9 - CASQLLGVGELFF
TRBJ1-4 TRBV6-1 - CASSEGWTPTNEKLFF
TRBJ1-2 TRBV7-2 - CASSLANGLGGYGYTF
TRBJ2-3 TRBV6-5 - CASRLAGDADTQYF
TRBJ2-2 TRBV5-1 - CASSAWTSGSTGELFF
TRBJ2-1 TRBV2 once CASSKTQRETDNEQFF
TRBJ1-1 TRBV18 - CASFPAVSTSEAFF
TRBJ2-7 TRBV5-1 - CASRISDWDEQYF
TRBJ2-1 TRBV5-4 - CASSGYRALGQFF